This entry concerns a single TCR beta chain. Germline loops: CDR1 MNHEY, CDR2 SVGAGI. This CDR3 has 11 residues. V was trimmed by 6 bases and J by 8 bases, leaving 10 bases between them. These data originate in a study of blood T cell repertoires in COVID-19. Cohorts were determined from participant-reported clinical history. This table comes from immunoSEQ multiplex PCR, and its TCRdb copy is limited to in-frame clones, with some not included. The sample contains about 260,000 clones, 86% of which appear only once. The rearrangement uses TRBV6-5 and TRBJ1-2; D remains ambiguous. This TCR was sampled from a woman in her forties or fifties who had recovered from COVID-19. Specimen: PBMCs or T cells enriched from blood (not recorded which). The CDR3 reads CASRIGWGYTF. The CDR3 bases are TGTGCCAGCAGGATCGGGTGGGGCTACACCTTC.